This section outlines one T cell receptor beta chain sequence together with its context. Its target is not known. The CDR3 is 15 residues long. Looked up from germline, CDR1 is MGHRA and CDR2 is YSYEKL. J was trimmed by 2 bases and V by 6 bases; bases with no gene match: 6. The data derive from a study of cytomegalovirus exposure and HLA in healthy donors. Whole-study findings and limits: An analysis was carried out later, and it reportedly showed fewer N-insertions in an Asian-associated ancestry cluster than the roughly 670-donor mean. An analysis that was carried out later associated fewer than 20,000 TCR beta sequences with HLA alleles at 0.05 false discovery rate. The authors enumerated 180 or so TCR beta chains as linked to cytomegalovirus. Most of the TCR beta V segments (in an earlier analysis) were productive either about 90% or about 30% of the time.

Vbeta (60) and Jbeta (13) primers were used in the PCR. Sequencing was performed with immunoSEQ multiplex PCR; in TCRdb, only in-frame clones are kept and a portion is missing. The sample lists roughly 140,000 clones; less than 10% were seen once. The origin of this receptor is a male donor in good health and CMV-seronegative. The chain links TRBV4-1 to TRBJ2-1; 8 positions match TRBD2. Sequencing input: PBMCs. The DNA of the CDR3 is TGCGCCAGCAGACTTACGGGAGGGCCCTACAATGAGCAGTTCTTC. It codes for CASRLTGGPYNEQFF.